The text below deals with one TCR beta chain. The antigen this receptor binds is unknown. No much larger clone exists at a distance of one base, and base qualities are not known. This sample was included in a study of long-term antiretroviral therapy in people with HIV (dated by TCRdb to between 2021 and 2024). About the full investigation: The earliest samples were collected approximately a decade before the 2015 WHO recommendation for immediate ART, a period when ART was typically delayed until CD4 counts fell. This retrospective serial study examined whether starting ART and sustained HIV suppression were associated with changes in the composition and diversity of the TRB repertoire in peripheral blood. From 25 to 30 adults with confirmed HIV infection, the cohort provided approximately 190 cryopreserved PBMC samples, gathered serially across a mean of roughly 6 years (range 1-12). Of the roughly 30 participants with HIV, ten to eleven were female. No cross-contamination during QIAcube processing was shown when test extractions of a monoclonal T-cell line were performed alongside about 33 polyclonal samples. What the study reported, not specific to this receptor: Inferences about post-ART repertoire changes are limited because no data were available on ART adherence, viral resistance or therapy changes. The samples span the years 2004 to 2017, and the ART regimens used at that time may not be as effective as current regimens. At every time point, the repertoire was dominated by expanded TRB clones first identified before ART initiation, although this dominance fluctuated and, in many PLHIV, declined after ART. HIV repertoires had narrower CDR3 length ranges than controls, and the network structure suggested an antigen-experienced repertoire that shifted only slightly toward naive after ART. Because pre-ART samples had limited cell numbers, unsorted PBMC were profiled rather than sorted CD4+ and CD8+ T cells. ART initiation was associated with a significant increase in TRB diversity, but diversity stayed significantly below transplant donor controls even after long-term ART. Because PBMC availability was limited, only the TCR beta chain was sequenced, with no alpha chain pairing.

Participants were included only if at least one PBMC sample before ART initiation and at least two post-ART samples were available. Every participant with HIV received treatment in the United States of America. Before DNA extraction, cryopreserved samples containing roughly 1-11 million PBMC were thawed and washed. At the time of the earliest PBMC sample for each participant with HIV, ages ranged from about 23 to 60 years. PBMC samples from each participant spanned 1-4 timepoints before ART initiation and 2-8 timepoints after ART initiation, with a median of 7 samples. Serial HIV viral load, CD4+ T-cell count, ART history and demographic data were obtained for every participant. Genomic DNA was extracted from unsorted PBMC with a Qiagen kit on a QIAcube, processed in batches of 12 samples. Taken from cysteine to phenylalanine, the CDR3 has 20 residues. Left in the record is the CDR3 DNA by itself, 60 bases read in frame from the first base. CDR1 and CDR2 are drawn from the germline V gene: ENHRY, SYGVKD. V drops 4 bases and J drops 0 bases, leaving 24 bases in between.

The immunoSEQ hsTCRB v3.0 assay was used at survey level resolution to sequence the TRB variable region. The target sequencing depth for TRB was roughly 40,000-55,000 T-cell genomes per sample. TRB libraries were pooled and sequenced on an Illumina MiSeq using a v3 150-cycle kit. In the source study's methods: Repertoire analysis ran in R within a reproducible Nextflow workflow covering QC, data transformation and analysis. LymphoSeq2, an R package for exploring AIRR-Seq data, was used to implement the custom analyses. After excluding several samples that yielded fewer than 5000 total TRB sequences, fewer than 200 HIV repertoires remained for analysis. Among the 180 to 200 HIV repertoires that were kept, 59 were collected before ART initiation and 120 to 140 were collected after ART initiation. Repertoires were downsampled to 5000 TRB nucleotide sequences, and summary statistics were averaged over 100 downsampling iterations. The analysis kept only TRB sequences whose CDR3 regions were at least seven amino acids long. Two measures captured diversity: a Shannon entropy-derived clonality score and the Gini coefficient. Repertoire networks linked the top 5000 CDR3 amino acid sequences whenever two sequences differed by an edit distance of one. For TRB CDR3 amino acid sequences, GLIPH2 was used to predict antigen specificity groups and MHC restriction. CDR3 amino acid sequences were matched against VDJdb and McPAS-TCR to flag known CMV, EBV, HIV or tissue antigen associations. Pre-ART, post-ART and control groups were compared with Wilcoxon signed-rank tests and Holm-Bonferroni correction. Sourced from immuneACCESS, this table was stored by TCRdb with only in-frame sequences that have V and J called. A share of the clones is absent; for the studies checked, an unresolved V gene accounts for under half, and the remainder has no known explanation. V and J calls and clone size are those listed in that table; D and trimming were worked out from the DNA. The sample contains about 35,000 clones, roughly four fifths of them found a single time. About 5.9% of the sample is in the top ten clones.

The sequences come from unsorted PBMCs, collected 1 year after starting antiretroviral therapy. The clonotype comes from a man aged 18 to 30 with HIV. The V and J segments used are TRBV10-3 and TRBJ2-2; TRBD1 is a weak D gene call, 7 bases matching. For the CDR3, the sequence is CAISGHSGGGTGANTGELFF. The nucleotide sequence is TGTGCCATCAGTGGTCACTCAGGGGGAGGAACTGGAGCGAACACCGGGGAGCTGTTTTTT.